Listed below are T cell receptor beta chains from one sample, sequenced in a study of cytomegalovirus exposure and HLA in healthy donors. Measured with immunoSEQ multiplex PCR; TCRdb has only the in-frame clones, and not every one. The data show about 150,000 clones, around 77% seen once. Sequencing used PBMCs. The receptor source for this set is a woman in her forties or fifties in good health and CMV-seropositive. The CDR3 runs from the conserved cysteine through the conserved F or W. Fields, in order: J gene, clone size, V gene, D gene, CDR3 protein, CDR3 DNA. The D gene is left open where the match is weak. Part of the rows lack a size; the others show once, few, many or a class for expanded clones.

J gene: TRBJ2-3
clone size: once
V gene: TRBV7-9
D gene: NA
CDR3 protein: CASSLGLASTDTQYF
CDR3 DNA: TGTGCCAGCAGCTTAGGGCTAGCGAGCACAGATACGCAGTATTTT

J gene: TRBJ1-5
clone size: NA
V gene: TRBV18
D gene: NA
CDR3 protein: CASSPLENQPQHF
CDR3 DNA: TGTGCCAGCTCACCACTGGAGAATCAGCCCCAGCATTTT

J gene: TRBJ2-3
clone size: NA
V gene: TRBV6-5
D gene: TRBD2
CDR3 protein: CASSYSILAGIDTQYF
CDR3 DNA: TGTGCCAGCAGTTACTCGATTCTAGCGGGGATAGATACGCAGTATTTT

J gene: TRBJ2-7
clone size: once
V gene: TRBV27
D gene: NA
CDR3 protein: CASSILSYEQYF
CDR3 DNA: TGTGCCAGCAGTATCCTCTCCTACGAGCAGTACTTC

J gene: TRBJ2-1
clone size: NA
V gene: TRBV28
D gene: TRBD1
CDR3 protein: CASRDRGRGQANEQFF
CDR3 DNA: TGTGCCAGCAGGGACAGGGGTCGGGGCCAAGCCAATGAGCAGTTCTTC

J gene: TRBJ2-7
clone size: NA
V gene: TRBV6-5
D gene: TRBD1
CDR3 protein: CASSWTGQYEQYF
CDR3 DNA: TGTGCCAGCAGTTGGACAGGACAATACGAGCAGTACTTC

J gene: TRBJ2-7
clone size: NA
V gene: TRBV7-8
D gene: TRBD2
CDR3 protein: CASSLAFALAGKEQYF
CDR3 DNA: TGTGCCAGCAGCTTAGCTTTCGCGCTAGCGGGGAAAGAGCAGTACTTC

J gene: TRBJ1-1
clone size: NA
V gene: TRBV11-3
D gene: NA
CDR3 protein: CASSLGDKVSEAFF
CDR3 DNA: TGTGCCAGCAGCTTAGGTGACAAAGTTTCTGAAGCTTTCTTT

J gene: TRBJ2-7
clone size: NA
V gene: TRBV9
D gene: NA
CDR3 protein: CASSVGQSATYEQYF
CDR3 DNA: TGTGCCAGCAGCGTAGGACAGTCAGCCACCTACGAGCAGTACTTC

J gene: TRBJ2-7
clone size: NA
V gene: TRBV5-1
D gene: TRBD2
CDR3 protein: CASGLGLAGGSEQYF
CDR3 DNA: TGCGCCAGCGGGCTGGGACTAGCGGGAGGAAGCGAGCAGTACTTC

J gene: TRBJ1-5
clone size: NA
V gene: TRBV5-6
D gene: NA
CDR3 protein: CASSYRAGDPQHF
CDR3 DNA: TGTGCCAGCAGCTACAGGGCCGGGGATCCCCAGCATTTT

J gene: TRBJ1-5
clone size: once
V gene: TRBV19
D gene: TRBD1
CDR3 protein: CASSMPDRASNQPQHF
CDR3 DNA: TGTGCCAGTAGTATGCCGGACAGGGCTAGCAATCAGCCCCAGCATTTT

J gene: TRBJ2-1
clone size: NA
V gene: TRBV18
D gene: NA
CDR3 protein: CASSPLGGNEQFF
CDR3 DNA: TGTGCCAGCTCACCACTAGGGGGCAATGAGCAGTTCTTC

J gene: TRBJ1-1
clone size: NA
V gene: TRBV6-6
D gene: NA
CDR3 protein: CASNREQSLDTEAFF
CDR3 DNA: TGTGCCAGCAACCGCGAACAGTCCTTGGACACTGAAGCTTTCTTT

J gene: TRBJ2-2
clone size: NA
V gene: TRBV5-1
D gene: TRBD2
CDR3 protein: CASSLTAGENTGELFF
CDR3 DNA: TGCGCCAGCAGCTTAACAGCGGGAGAGAACACCGGGGAGCTGTTTTTT

J gene: TRBJ1-1
clone size: NA
V gene: TRBV29-1
D gene: NA
CDR3 protein: CSVGGGGDTEAFF
CDR3 DNA: TGCAGCGTTGGAGGGGGAGGGGACACTGAAGCTTTCTTT

J gene: TRBJ2-7
clone size: few
V gene: TRBV30
D gene: NA
CDR3 protein: CAWTRGRGSEQYF
CDR3 DNA: TGTGCCTGGACCAGGGGAAGGGGATCCGAGCAGTACTTC

J gene: TRBJ2-7
clone size: NA
V gene: TRBV18
D gene: NA
CDR3 protein: CASSKQEEYEQYF
CDR3 DNA: TGTGCCAGCTCAAAGCAAGAAGAGTACGAGCAGTACTTC

J gene: TRBJ1-2
clone size: NA
V gene: TRBV7-2
D gene: TRBD1
CDR3 protein: CASSTRQGSYGYTF
CDR3 DNA: TGTGCCAGCAGTACCAGACAGGGGAGTTATGGCTACACCTTC

J gene: TRBJ2-5
clone size: few
V gene: TRBV2
D gene: NA
CDR3 protein: CASRPDIQETQYF
CDR3 DNA: TGTGCCAGCAGACCCGACATCCAAGAGACCCAGTACTTC

J gene: TRBJ2-3
clone size: NA
V gene: TRBV6-4
D gene: TRBD2
CDR3 protein: CASSRLAEELEHTQYF
CDR3 DNA: TGTGCCAGCAGTCGACTAGCGGAGGAGCTGGAGCATACGCAGTATTTT

J gene: TRBJ2-7
clone size: NA
V gene: TRBV5-4
D gene: TRBD2
CDR3 protein: CASSSRGSRYDEQYF
CDR3 DNA: TGTGCCAGCAGTTCCCGCGGGAGCAGGTACGACGAGCAGTACTTC

J gene: TRBJ1-4
clone size: NA
V gene: TRBV7-9
D gene: NA
CDR3 protein: CASSFTRNEKLFF
CDR3 DNA: TGTGCCAGCAGCTTTACCCGGAATGAAAAACTGTTTTTT

J gene: TRBJ2-3
clone size: NA
V gene: TRBV29-1
D gene: NA
CDR3 protein: CSVGGDTQYF
CDR3 DNA: TGCAGCGTCGGCGGGGATACGCAGTATTTT

J gene: TRBJ2-1
clone size: NA
V gene: TRBV7-9
D gene: NA
CDR3 protein: CSSSLGLAWFF
CDR3 DNA: TGTTCCAGCAGCTTAGGCCTAGCTTGGTTCTTC

J gene: TRBJ1-3
clone size: few
V gene: TRBV2
D gene: NA
CDR3 protein: CASNGQSGNTIYF
CDR3 DNA: TGTGCCAGCAACGGACAGTCTGGAAACACCATATATTTT

J gene: TRBJ2-7
clone size: NA
V gene: TRBV15
D gene: TRBD1
CDR3 protein: CATSRKTGDYEQYF
CDR3 DNA: TGTGCCACCAGCAGAAAGACAGGGGACTACGAGCAGTACTTC

J gene: TRBJ2-2
clone size: NA
V gene: TRBV6-6
D gene: NA
CDR3 protein: CASSYEAGTGELFF
CDR3 DNA: TGTGCCAGCAGTTATGAGGCGGGCACCGGGGAGCTGTTTTTT

J gene: TRBJ2-3
clone size: NA
V gene: TRBV18
D gene: TRBD2
CDR3 protein: CASSSTSGGTDTQYF
CDR3 DNA: TGTGCCAGCTCATCGACTAGCGGGGGCACAGATACGCAGTATTTT

J gene: TRBJ1-2
clone size: once
V gene: TRBV4-3
D gene: NA
CDR3 protein: CASSQDLTGFPNYGYTF
CDR3 DNA: TGCGCCAGCAGCCAAGACCTAACAGGGTTTCCTAACTATGGCTACACCTTC

J gene: TRBJ1-4
clone size: NA
V gene: TRBV30
D gene: TRBD1
CDR3 protein: CAWSVDRATNEKLFF
CDR3 DNA: TGTGCCTGGAGTGTGGACAGGGCAACTAATGAAAAACTGTTTTTT

J gene: TRBJ1-2
clone size: NA
V gene: TRBV28
D gene: TRBD1
CDR3 protein: CASSWGQADYGYTF
CDR3 DNA: TGTGCCAGCAGTTGGGGACAGGCCGACTATGGCTACACCTTC

J gene: TRBJ2-3
clone size: NA
V gene: TRBV5-4
D gene: NA
CDR3 protein: CASSLGGSGALDTQYF
CDR3 DNA: TGTGCCAGCAGCTTGGGGGGGTCAGGGGCCTTGGATACGCAGTATTTT

J gene: TRBJ2-1
clone size: NA
V gene: TRBV6-5
D gene: TRBD2
CDR3 protein: CASSLLSGRAHEQFF
CDR3 DNA: TGTGCCAGCAGTTTACTTAGCGGGAGGGCCCATGAGCAGTTCTTC

J gene: TRBJ2-2
clone size: NA
V gene: TRBV4-3
D gene: NA
CDR3 protein: CASSLNPVRGNTGELFF
CDR3 DNA: TGCGCCAGCAGCCTCAACCCGGTTAGGGGGAACACCGGGGAGCTGTTTTTT

J gene: TRBJ1-1
clone size: NA
V gene: TRBV5-1
D gene: NA
CDR3 protein: CASSSLDRPNTEAFF
CDR3 DNA: TGCGCCAGCAGCTCCCTTGACAGACCGAACACTGAAGCTTTCTTT

J gene: TRBJ1-1
clone size: NA
V gene: TRBV7-9
D gene: TRBD1
CDR3 protein: CASSLPWDRGNTEAFF
CDR3 DNA: TGTGCCAGCAGCCTACCCTGGGACAGGGGAAACACTGAAGCTTTCTTT

J gene: TRBJ2-5
clone size: NA
V gene: TRBV10-3
D gene: TRBD1
CDR3 protein: CAIGPRGRGETQYF
CDR3 DNA: TGTGCCATCGGGCCCAGGGGGCGCGGGGAGACCCAGTACTTC

J gene: TRBJ2-7
clone size: NA
V gene: TRBV4-3
D gene: NA
CDR3 protein: CASSQDSAVSSYEQYF
CDR3 DNA: TGCGCCAGCAGCCAAGACTCCGCGGTTAGCTCCTACGAGCAGTACTTC

J gene: TRBJ2-7
clone size: few
V gene: TRBV19
D gene: TRBD2
CDR3 protein: CASSTRGGTYEQYF
CDR3 DNA: TGTGCCAGTAGTACCCGGGGGGGAACCTACGAGCAGTACTTC

J gene: TRBJ1-1
clone size: NA
V gene: TRBV29-1
D gene: TRBD1
CDR3 protein: CSVAQGAGEAFF
CDR3 DNA: TGCAGCGTTGCCCAGGGGGCAGGGGAAGCTTTCTTT

J gene: TRBJ2-2
clone size: NA
V gene: TRBV5-4
D gene: TRBD2
CDR3 protein: CASSLRGGTGELFF
CDR3 DNA: TGTGCCAGCAGCTTGCGGGGGGGCACCGGGGAGCTGTTTTTT

J gene: TRBJ1-4
clone size: NA
V gene: TRBV13
D gene: TRBD1
CDR3 protein: CASSSNTPGQREKLFF
CDR3 DNA: TGTGCCAGCAGCTCAAATACTCCGGGACAGCGTGAAAAACTGTTTTTT